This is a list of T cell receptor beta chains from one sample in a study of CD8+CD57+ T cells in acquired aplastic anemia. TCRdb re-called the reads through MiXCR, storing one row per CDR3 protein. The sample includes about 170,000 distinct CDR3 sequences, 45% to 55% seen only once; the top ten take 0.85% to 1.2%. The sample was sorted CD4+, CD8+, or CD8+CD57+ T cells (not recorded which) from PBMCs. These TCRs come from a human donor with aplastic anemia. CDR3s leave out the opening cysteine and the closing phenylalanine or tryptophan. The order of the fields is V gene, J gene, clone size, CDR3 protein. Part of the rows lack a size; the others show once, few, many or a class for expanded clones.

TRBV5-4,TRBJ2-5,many,ASRPRQAQETQY
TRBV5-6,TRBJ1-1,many,ASSYSTQRGTEAF
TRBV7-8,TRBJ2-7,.,ASSGDSTYEQY
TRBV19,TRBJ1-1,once,ASRGGAEAF
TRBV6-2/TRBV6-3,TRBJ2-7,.,ASSYEVGQRTYEQY
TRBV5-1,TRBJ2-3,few,ASSYNEGLAGFPSTDTQY
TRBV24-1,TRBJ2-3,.,ATSGGTDTQY
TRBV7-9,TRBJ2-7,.,ASRQGGSSYEQY
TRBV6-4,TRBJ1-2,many,ASQGTLSRHGYT
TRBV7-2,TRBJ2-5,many,ASSLGGTVKETQY
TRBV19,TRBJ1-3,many,ASSIGGPGNTIY
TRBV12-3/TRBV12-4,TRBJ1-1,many,ASSLRHMTAEAF
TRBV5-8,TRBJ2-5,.,ASSLREETQY
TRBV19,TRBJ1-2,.,ASSGHIGQADYGYT
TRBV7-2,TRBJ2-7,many,ASTLRRGSEQY
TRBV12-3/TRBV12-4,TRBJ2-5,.,ASSSSGGQETQY
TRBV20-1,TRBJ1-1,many,SAFRDGLNTEAF
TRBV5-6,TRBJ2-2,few,ASSPLAGGNTGELF
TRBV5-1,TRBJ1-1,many,ASSTTGGGGRTEAF
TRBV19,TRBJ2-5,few,ASSAGTRGETQY
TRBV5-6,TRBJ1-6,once,ASNRQGGSPLH
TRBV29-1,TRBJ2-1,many,SVDGRLAGGTNEQF